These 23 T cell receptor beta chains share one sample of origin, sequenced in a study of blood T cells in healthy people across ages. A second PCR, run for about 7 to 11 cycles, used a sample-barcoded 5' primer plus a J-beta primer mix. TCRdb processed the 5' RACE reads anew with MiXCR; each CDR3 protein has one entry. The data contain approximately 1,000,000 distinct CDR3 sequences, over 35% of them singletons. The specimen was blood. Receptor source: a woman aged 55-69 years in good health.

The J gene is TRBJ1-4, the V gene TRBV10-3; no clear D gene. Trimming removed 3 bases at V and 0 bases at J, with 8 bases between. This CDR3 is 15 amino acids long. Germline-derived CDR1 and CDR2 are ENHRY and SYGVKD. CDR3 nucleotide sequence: TGTGCCATCAGTGAATCAGAGGCAACTAATGAAAAACTGTTTTTT. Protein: CAISESEATNEKLFF.

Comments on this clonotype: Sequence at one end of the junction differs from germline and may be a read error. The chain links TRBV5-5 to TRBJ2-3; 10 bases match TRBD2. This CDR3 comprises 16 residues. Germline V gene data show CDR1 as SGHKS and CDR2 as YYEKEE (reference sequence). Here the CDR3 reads CAGSGTSGKRTDTQYF. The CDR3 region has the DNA TGTGCCGGCAGCGGCACTAGCGGGAAACGCACAGATACGCAGTATTTT.

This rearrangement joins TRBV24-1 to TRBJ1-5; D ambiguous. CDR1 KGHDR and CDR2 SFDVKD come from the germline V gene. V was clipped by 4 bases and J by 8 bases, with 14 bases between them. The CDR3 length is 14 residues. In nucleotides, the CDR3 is TGTGCCACCAGTGAGGGAGGACCTGGGAAGCCCCAGCATTTT. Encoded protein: CATSEGGPGKPQHF.

For the CDR3, the DNA is TGTGCCAGCAGCCAAGACAGGGGGAATACAGATACGCAGTATTTT. Encoded protein: CASSQDRGNTDTQYF. The rearrangement joins TRBV5-4 to TRBJ2-3; 9 bases map to TRBD1. This CDR3 is 15 amino acids long. CDR1 is SGHNT and CDR2 is YYREEE in the germline V gene (reference sequence). J lost 3 bases, V lost 4 bases, and 6 bases had no gene match. The complete variable domain, with remaining parts taken from reference TRBV5-4 and TRBJ2-3, reads ETGVTQSPTHLIKTRGQQVTLRCSSQSGHNTVSWYQQALGQGPQFIFQYYREEENGRGNFPPRFSGLQFPNYSSELNVNALELDDSALYLCASSQDRGNTDTQYFGPGTRLTVL.

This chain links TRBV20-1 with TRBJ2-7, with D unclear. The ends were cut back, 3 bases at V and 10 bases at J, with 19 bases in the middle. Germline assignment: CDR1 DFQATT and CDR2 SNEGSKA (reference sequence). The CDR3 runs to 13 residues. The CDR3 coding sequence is TGCAGTGCTAGGTCGAGCTCTGGGCGTATCCAGTACTTC. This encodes CSARSSSGRIQYF.

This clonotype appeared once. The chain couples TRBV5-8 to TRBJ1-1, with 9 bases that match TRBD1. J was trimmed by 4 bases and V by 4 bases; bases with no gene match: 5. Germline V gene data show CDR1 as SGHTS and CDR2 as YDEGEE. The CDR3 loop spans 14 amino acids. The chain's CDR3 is CASSLRQGVTEAFF. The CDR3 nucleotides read TGTGCCAGCAGCCTAAGACAGGGGGTCACTGAAGCTTTCTTT.

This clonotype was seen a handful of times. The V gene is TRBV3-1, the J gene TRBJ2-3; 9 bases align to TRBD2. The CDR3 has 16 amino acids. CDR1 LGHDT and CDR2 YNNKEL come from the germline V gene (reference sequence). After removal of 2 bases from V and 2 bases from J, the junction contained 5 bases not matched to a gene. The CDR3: CASSQPLAGPTDTQYF. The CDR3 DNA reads TGTGCCAGCAGCCAACCGCTAGCGGGACCCACAGATACGCAGTATTTT.

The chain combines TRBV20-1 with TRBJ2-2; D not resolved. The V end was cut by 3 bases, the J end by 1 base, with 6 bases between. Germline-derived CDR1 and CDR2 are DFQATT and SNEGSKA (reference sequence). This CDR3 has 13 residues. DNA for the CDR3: TGCAGTGCTAGCCTAGAGAACACCGGGGAGCTGTTTTTT. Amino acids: CSASLENTGELFF.

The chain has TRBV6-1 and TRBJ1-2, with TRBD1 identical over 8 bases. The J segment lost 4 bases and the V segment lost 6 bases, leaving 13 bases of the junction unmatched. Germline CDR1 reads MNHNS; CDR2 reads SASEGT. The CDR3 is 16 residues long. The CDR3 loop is CASSLVMTGVGYGYTF. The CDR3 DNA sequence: TGTGCCAGCAGCCTAGTTATGACAGGGGTCGGCTATGGCTACACCTTC.

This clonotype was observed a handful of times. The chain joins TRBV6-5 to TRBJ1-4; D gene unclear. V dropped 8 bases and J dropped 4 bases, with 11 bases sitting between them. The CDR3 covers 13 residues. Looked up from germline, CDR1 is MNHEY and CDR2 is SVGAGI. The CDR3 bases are TGTGCCAGCGGCGCCGACCATAATGAAAAACTGTTTTTT. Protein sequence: CASGADHNEKLFF.

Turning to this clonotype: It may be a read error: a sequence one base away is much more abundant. The CDR3 sequence is CAIRLSGRAYNGQFF. The CDR3 coding sequence is TGTGCCATCAGATTAAGCGGGAGAGCCTACAATGGGCAGTTCTTC. The gene calls are TRBV10-3 and TRBJ2-1, with TRBD2 identical over 8 bases. The CDR3 runs 15 residues. Germline CDR1 is ENHRY and CDR2 is SYGVKD.

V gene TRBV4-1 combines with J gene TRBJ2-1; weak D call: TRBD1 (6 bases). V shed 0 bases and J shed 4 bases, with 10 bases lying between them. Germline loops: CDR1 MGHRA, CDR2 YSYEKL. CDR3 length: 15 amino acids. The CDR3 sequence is CASSQEGRGYNEQFF. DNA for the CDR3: TGCGCCAGCAGCCAAGAGGGCAGGGGTTACAATGAGCAGTTCTTC.

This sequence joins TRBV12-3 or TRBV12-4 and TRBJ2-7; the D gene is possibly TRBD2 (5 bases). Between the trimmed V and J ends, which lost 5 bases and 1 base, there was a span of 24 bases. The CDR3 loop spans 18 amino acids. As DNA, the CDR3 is TGTGCCAGCAGTCGCACGGCCCTGGGTGCGGGCCTATCCTACGAGCAGTACTTC. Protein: CASSRTALGAGLSYEQYF.

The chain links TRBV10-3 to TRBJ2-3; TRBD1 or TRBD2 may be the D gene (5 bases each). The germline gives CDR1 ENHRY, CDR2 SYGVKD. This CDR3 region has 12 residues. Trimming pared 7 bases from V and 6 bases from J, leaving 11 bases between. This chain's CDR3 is CAINDGADTQYF. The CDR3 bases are TGTGCCATCAATGACGGGGCGGATACGCAGTATTTT.

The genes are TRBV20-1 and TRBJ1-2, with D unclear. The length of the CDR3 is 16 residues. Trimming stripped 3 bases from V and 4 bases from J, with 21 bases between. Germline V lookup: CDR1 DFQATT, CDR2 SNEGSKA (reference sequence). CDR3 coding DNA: TGCAGTGCTAGTGACACCGGGGTGACTCGCGGCTATGGCTACACCTTC. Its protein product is CSASDTGVTRGYGYTF.

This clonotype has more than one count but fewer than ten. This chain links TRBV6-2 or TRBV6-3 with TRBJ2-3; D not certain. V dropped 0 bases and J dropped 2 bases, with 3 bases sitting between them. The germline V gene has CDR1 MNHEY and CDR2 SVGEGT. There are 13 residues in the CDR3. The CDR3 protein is CASSYSFTDTQYF. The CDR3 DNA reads TGTGCCAGCAGTTACTCCTTCACAGATACGCAGTATTTT.

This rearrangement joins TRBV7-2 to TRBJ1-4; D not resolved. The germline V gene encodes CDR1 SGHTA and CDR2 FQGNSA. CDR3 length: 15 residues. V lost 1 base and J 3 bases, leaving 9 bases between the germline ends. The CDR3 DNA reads TGTGCCAGCAGCTTAGTGGCAAGCCCTAATGAAAAACTGTTTTTT. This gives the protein CASSLVASPNEKLFF.

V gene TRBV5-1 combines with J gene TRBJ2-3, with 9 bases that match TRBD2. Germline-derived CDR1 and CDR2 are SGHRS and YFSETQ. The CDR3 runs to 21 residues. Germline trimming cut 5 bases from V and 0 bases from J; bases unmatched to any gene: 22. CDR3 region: CASSPRGLAGHTQTSTDTQYF. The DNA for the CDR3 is TGCGCCAGCAGTCCGCGGGGGCTAGCGGGACATACACAGACTAGCACAGATACGCAGTATTTT.

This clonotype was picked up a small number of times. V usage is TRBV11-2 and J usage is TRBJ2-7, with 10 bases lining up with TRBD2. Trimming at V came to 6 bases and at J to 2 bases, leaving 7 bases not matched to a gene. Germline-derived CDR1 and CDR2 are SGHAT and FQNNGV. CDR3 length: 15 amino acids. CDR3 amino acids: CASRLAGTKTYEQYF. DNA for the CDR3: TGTGCCAGCAGACTAGCGGGAACAAAGACCTACGAGCAGTACTTC.

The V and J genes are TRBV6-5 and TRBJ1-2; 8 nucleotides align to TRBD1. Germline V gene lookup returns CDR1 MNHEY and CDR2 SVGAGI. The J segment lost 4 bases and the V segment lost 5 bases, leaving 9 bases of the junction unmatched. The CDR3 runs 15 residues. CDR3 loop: CASSRSGQGVYGYTF. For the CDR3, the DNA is TGTGCCAGCAGTCGTTCAGGACAGGGCGTCTATGGCTACACCTTC.

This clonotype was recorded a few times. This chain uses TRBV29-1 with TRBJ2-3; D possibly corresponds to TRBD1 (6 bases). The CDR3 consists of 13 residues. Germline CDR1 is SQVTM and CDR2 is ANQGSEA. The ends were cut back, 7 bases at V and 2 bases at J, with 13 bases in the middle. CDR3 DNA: TGCAGCGCCGGGGACATATCCACAGATACGCAGTATTTT. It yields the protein CSAGDISTDTQYF.

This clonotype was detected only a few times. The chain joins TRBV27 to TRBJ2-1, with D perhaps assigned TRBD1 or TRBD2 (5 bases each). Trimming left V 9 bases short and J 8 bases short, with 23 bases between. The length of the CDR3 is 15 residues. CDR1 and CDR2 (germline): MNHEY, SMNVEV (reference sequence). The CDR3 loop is CASGRGRPGWDEQFF. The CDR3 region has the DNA TGTGCCAGTGGTAGGGGACGGCCAGGGTGGGATGAGCAGTTCTTC.

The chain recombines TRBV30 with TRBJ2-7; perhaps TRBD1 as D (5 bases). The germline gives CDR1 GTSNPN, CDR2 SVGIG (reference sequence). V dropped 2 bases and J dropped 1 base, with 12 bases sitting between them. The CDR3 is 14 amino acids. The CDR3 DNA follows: TGTGCCTGGAGTCCCCTTACAGGATCCTACGAGCAGTACTTC. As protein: CAWSPLTGSYEQYF. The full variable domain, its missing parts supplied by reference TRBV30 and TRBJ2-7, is SQTIHQWPATLVQPVGSPLSLECTVEGTSNPNLYWYRQAAGRGLQLLFYSVGIGQISSEVPQNLSASRPQDRQFILSSKKLLLSDSGFYLCAWSPLTGSYEQYFGPGTRLTVT.